This paragraph covers one T cell receptor (beta chain) sequence. The sample originates from a study of blood T cell repertoires in COVID-19. CDR3 length: 13 residues. Trimming shortened V by 1 base and J by 8 bases, and 8 bases separated the two germline ends. CDR1 is SGHVS, CDR2 FQNEAQ, per germline. Produced via immunoSEQ multiplex PCR; TCRdb's table is partial and in-frame only. The sample has 85,000 to 110,000 clones, more than 70% seen once. The TCR sequence derives from an elderly woman in a cohort sampled during active COVID-19. The chain carries TRBV7-8 and TRBJ1-4; D perhaps matches TRBD1 (5 bases). The sequenced material came from peripheral blood. In nucleotides, the CDR3 is TGTGCCAGCAGCTTAGACAGGAACGAAAAACTGTTTTTT. Residues: CASSLDRNEKLFF. Full variable domain (outside the CDR3, taken from reference TRBV7-8 and TRBJ1-4): GAGVSQSPRYKVAKRGQDVALRCDPISGHVSLFWYQQALGQGPEFLTYFQNEAQLDKSGLPSDRFFAERPEGSVSTLKIQRTQQEDSAVYLCASSLDRNEKLFFGSGTQLSVL.